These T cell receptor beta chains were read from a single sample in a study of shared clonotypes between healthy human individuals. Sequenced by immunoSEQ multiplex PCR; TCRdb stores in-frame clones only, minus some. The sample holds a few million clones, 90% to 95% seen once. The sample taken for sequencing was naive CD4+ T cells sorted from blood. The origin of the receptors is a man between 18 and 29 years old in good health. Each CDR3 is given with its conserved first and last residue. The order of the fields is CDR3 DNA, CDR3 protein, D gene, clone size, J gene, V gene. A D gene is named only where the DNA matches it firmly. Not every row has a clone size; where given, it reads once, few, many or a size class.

CDR3 DNA: TGTGCCAGCAGTGAAGCATGGAGGACAGGGAGCAATCAGCCCCAGCATTTT
CDR3 protein: CASSEAWRTGSNQPQHF
D gene: TRBD1
clone size: -
J gene: TRBJ1-5
V gene: TRBV6-1

CDR3 DNA: TGTGCCTGGACGACAGAGTACGAGCAGTACTTC
CDR3 protein: CAWTTEYEQYF
D gene: -
clone size: -
J gene: TRBJ2-7
V gene: TRBV30

CDR3 DNA: TGCGCCAGCAGTCAGAAGAACTACGAGCAGTACTTC
CDR3 protein: CASSQKNYEQYF
D gene: -
clone size: -
J gene: TRBJ2-7
V gene: TRBV23-1

CDR3 DNA: TGTGCCAGCAGCTTAGGAACCGGGACTAGCACCCTAATACAAGAGACCCAGTACTTC
CDR3 protein: CASSLGTGTSTLIQETQYF
D gene: TRBD2
clone size: -
J gene: TRBJ2-5
V gene: TRBV11-2

CDR3 DNA: TGCGCCAGCAGCCAGTTAATCGGAGCGCACGAGCAGTACTTC
CDR3 protein: CASSQLIGAHEQYF
D gene: -
clone size: -
J gene: TRBJ2-7
V gene: TRBV4-3

CDR3 DNA: TGTGCCACCACCGGGGACAGGGGTTTAGCTGGCTACACCTTC
CDR3 protein: CATTGDRGLAGYTF
D gene: TRBD1
clone size: -
J gene: TRBJ1-2
V gene: TRBV28

CDR3 DNA: TGCAGCGTCCACGACAGGGAGAATATCTATGAGCAGTTCTTC
CDR3 protein: CSVHDRENIYEQFF
D gene: TRBD1
clone size: -
J gene: TRBJ2-1
V gene: TRBV29-1

CDR3 DNA: TGTGCTAGCAGCTTGGTCCCCGGCCTTCCGAAGGAGCTGTTTTTT
CDR3 protein: CASSLVPGLPKELFF
D gene: -
clone size: -
J gene: TRBJ2-2
V gene: TRBV7-7

CDR3 DNA: TGTGCCAGCACAGGGACAGGGGGACGATCACCCCTCCACTTT
CDR3 protein: CASTGTGGRSPLHF
D gene: TRBD1
clone size: once
J gene: TRBJ1-6
V gene: TRBV6-5

CDR3 DNA: TGTGCCATCAGTGAAGCGGCCCGCCCAGCTTTCTTT
CDR3 protein: CAISEAARPAFF
D gene: -
clone size: -
J gene: TRBJ1-1
V gene: TRBV10-3

CDR3 DNA: TGTGCCAGCAGCCCCGGGACTAGCGGAGAAGAGACCCAGTACTTC
CDR3 protein: CASSPGTSGEETQYF
D gene: TRBD2
clone size: -
J gene: TRBJ2-5
V gene: TRBV11-3

CDR3 DNA: TGTGCCTGGGGTAATTACGAGCAGTACTTC
CDR3 protein: CAWGNYEQYF
D gene: -
clone size: -
J gene: TRBJ2-7
V gene: TRBV30

CDR3 DNA: TGTGCCAGCAGCAACACGGGACAGGGCACAGATACGCAGTATTTT
CDR3 protein: CASSNTGQGTDTQYF
D gene: TRBD1
clone size: -
J gene: TRBJ2-3
V gene: TRBV7-2

CDR3 DNA: TGTGCCAGTGGGGAGGGACCGAGGAACACTGAAGCTTTCTTT
CDR3 protein: CASGEGPRNTEAFF
D gene: -
clone size: -
J gene: TRBJ1-1
V gene: TRBV6-1

CDR3 DNA: TGTGCCAGCAGTTCCGGACAGGGTAGGGTAAACGAGCAGTACTTC
CDR3 protein: CASSSGQGRVNEQYF
D gene: TRBD1
clone size: -
J gene: TRBJ2-7
V gene: TRBV6-6

CDR3 DNA: TGTGCCAGCAGCCCGACGGACGGGGACGTAAACACCATATATTTT
CDR3 protein: CASSPTDGDVNTIYF
D gene: -
clone size: -
J gene: TRBJ1-3
V gene: TRBV5-6

CDR3 DNA: TGTGCCAGCTCCCCTGGGACAGTAGGTGAGCAGTTCTTC
CDR3 protein: CASSPGTVGEQFF
D gene: TRBD1
clone size: -
J gene: TRBJ2-1
V gene: TRBV18

CDR3 DNA: TGTGCCAGCTTTCTAGCGTATTCCTACAATGAGCAGTTCTTC
CDR3 protein: CASFLAYSYNEQFF
D gene: -
clone size: -
J gene: TRBJ2-1
V gene: TRBV6-1

CDR3 DNA: TGTGCCATCGGTGAGCCCCGGGGAGGCTACACCTTC
CDR3 protein: CAIGEPRGGYTF
D gene: -
clone size: -
J gene: TRBJ1-2
V gene: TRBV10-3

CDR3 DNA: TGCGCCAGCAGCCCCCCTGGGGCCAACGTCCTGACTTTC
CDR3 protein: CASSPPGANVLTF
D gene: -
clone size: -
J gene: TRBJ2-6
V gene: TRBV10-1

CDR3 DNA: TGTGCCAGCAGCTTCCGAAGACTAGCGGGACGCAATGAGCAGTTCTTC
CDR3 protein: CASSFRRLAGRNEQFF
D gene: TRBD2
clone size: -
J gene: TRBJ2-1
V gene: TRBV5-6

CDR3 DNA: TGTGCCAGCAGTGAACAGGCTAGCGGGGTTCCCGGGGAGCTGTTTTTT
CDR3 protein: CASSEQASGVPGELFF
D gene: TRBD2
clone size: -
J gene: TRBJ2-2
V gene: TRBV2

CDR3 DNA: TGCAGCGTCCGCCCGAGGGTCCTAGCGGGAGCGCATGAGCAGTTCTTC
CDR3 protein: CSVRPRVLAGAHEQFF
D gene: TRBD2
clone size: -
J gene: TRBJ2-1
V gene: TRBV29-1

CDR3 DNA: TGCGCCAGCAGCTCTAGGGAAAATGAGCAGTTCTTC
CDR3 protein: CASSSRENEQFF
D gene: -
clone size: -
J gene: TRBJ2-1
V gene: TRBV5-1

CDR3 DNA: TGCGCCAGCAGCCAAGGGGGGACTTGGAAAGATACGCAGTATTTT
CDR3 protein: CASSQGGTWKDTQYF
D gene: -
clone size: -
J gene: TRBJ2-3
V gene: TRBV4-1

CDR3 DNA: TGTGCCAGCAGTCGAGACGGACAGGGGGCGCTTTACGAGCAGTACTTC
CDR3 protein: CASSRDGQGALYEQYF
D gene: TRBD1
clone size: -
J gene: TRBJ2-7
V gene: TRBV27

CDR3 DNA: TGTGCCATCAGCGGGGCTTCCACGAGCTCCTACAATGAGCAGTTCTTC
CDR3 protein: CAISGASTSSYNEQFF
D gene: -
clone size: -
J gene: TRBJ2-1
V gene: TRBV10-3

CDR3 DNA: TGTGCCAGCAGCCAAGCGGTAGACAGGGGATCAGATACGCAGTATTTT
CDR3 protein: CASSQAVDRGSDTQYF
D gene: TRBD1
clone size: -
J gene: TRBJ2-3
V gene: TRBV5-4

CDR3 DNA: TGTGCCAGCAGCTTGGAACAGAATTCACCCCTCCACTTT
CDR3 protein: CASSLEQNSPLHF
D gene: -
clone size: -
J gene: TRBJ1-6
V gene: TRBV5-4

CDR3 DNA: TGTGCCAGCAGCCTGACAGGGGATGGATACGGGGAGCTGTTTTTT
CDR3 protein: CASSLTGDGYGELFF
D gene: TRBD1
clone size: once
J gene: TRBJ2-2
V gene: TRBV11-2

CDR3 DNA: TGCGCCAGCAGTGTTCAGGGGGTCCCCTACGAGCAGTACTTC
CDR3 protein: CASSVQGVPYEQYF
D gene: TRBD1
clone size: -
J gene: TRBJ2-7
V gene: TRBV10-2

CDR3 DNA: TGTGCCAGCAGCTTAGGAAGGCAGGGGAACTCTGGAAACACCATATATTTT
CDR3 protein: CASSLGRQGNSGNTIYF
D gene: -
clone size: -
J gene: TRBJ1-3
V gene: TRBV7-9

CDR3 DNA: TGCGCCAGCAGCTTCTCAACAAGTCCAGATACGCAGTATTTT
CDR3 protein: CASSFSTSPDTQYF
D gene: -
clone size: -
J gene: TRBJ2-3
V gene: TRBV5-1

CDR3 DNA: TGTGCCAGCAGCAGACAGGGGGCGCGTCGTTCCGAGCAGTACTTC
CDR3 protein: CASSRQGARRSEQYF
D gene: TRBD1
clone size: -
J gene: TRBJ2-7
V gene: TRBV28

CDR3 DNA: TGTGCCAGCAGCCAAACAGGGTCGGTCTACGAGCAGTACTTC
CDR3 protein: CASSQTGSVYEQYF
D gene: -
clone size: -
J gene: TRBJ2-7
V gene: TRBV11-2

CDR3 DNA: TGTGCCAGCAGCCACGACAGCGCCCGCTACACCTTC
CDR3 protein: CASSHDSARYTF
D gene: -
clone size: -
J gene: TRBJ1-2
V gene: TRBV6-6

CDR3 DNA: TGCGCCAGCAGCCTCCAGGAGGGGACTAACAATGAGCAGTTCTTC
CDR3 protein: CASSLQEGTNNEQFF
D gene: TRBD2
clone size: -
J gene: TRBJ2-1
V gene: TRBV4-3

CDR3 DNA: TGCGCCAGCAGCCCTGGGAGGGGATTTACCTACGAGCAGTACTTC
CDR3 protein: CASSPGRGFTYEQYF
D gene: TRBD2
clone size: -
J gene: TRBJ2-7
V gene: TRBV5-1

CDR3 DNA: TGTGCCAGCAGCCCCCGCGACGGCAATTCACCCCTCCACTTT
CDR3 protein: CASSPRDGNSPLHF
D gene: -
clone size: -
J gene: TRBJ1-6
V gene: TRBV9

CDR3 DNA: TGCAGCGTTGGATTGGGACTGGAACAGGGGCATGGCTACACCTTC
CDR3 protein: CSVGLGLEQGHGYTF
D gene: TRBD1
clone size: -
J gene: TRBJ1-2
V gene: TRBV29-1

CDR3 DNA: TGCGCCAGCAGCACTGACAGGGGTAGCACCGGGGAGCTGTTTTTT
CDR3 protein: CASSTDRGSTGELFF
D gene: TRBD1
clone size: -
J gene: TRBJ2-2
V gene: TRBV5-1

CDR3 DNA: TGCAGTGCTCCCTGGGGACAGAACTACACCTTC
CDR3 protein: CSAPWGQNYTF
D gene: TRBD1
clone size: -
J gene: TRBJ1-2
V gene: TRBV20-1

CDR3 DNA: TGTGCCAGCAGTCAAGATCATGGCGGTGAGCAGTTCTTC
CDR3 protein: CASSQDHGGEQFF
D gene: -
clone size: -
J gene: TRBJ2-1
V gene: TRBV2

CDR3 DNA: TGTGCCAGCAGCCAACGATTTGGGCAGGGGGCGAATGAGTTCTCCTACGAGCAGTACTTC
CDR3 protein: CASSQRFGQGANEFSYEQYF
D gene: TRBD1
clone size: -
J gene: TRBJ2-7
V gene: TRBV14

CDR3 DNA: TGTGCCAGCAGTGAATTCGACAGATCCTTCTCCTACGAGCAGTACTTC
CDR3 protein: CASSEFDRSFSYEQYF
D gene: -
clone size: -
J gene: TRBJ2-7
V gene: TRBV6-1

CDR3 DNA: TGTGCCAGCAGTTTAGCCGACAGGTACGCCTACGAGCAGTACTTC
CDR3 protein: CASSLADRYAYEQYF
D gene: -
clone size: -
J gene: TRBJ2-7
V gene: TRBV28